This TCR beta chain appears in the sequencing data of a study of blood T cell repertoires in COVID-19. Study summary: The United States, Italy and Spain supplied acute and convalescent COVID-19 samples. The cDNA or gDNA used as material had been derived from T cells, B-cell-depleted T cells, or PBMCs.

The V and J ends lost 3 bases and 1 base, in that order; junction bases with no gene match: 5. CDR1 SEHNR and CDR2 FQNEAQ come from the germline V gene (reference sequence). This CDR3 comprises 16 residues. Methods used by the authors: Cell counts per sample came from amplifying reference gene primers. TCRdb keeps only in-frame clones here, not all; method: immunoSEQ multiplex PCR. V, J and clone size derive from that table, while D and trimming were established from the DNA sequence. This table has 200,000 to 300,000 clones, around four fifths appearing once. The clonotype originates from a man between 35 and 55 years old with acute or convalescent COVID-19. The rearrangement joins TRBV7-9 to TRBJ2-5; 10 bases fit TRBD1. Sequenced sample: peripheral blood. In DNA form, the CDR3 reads TGTGCCAGCAGCTTGTGGACAGGGGGTCTCCAAGAGACCCAGTACTTC. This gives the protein CASSLWTGGLQETQYF.